This entry is about one T cell receptor (beta chain). Assay: immunoSEQ multiplex PCR; the TCRdb copy retains only in-frame clones and omits some. Among around 19,000 clones, about 88% were seen once, and the ten largest hold 15% to 20%. Germline CDR1 reads GTSNPN; CDR2 reads SVGIG (reference sequence). V dropped 1 base and J dropped 7; count of bases not matched to a gene: 9. The CDR3 runs 15 residues. These data belong to a study of T cell changes during pregnancy in multiple sclerosis. This specimen was CD8+ T cells from peripheral blood mononuclear cells, taken after pregnancy. The receptor comes from a female donor in good health, enrolled as a control in a pregnancy study. The chain combines TRBV30 with TRBJ2-4, with TRBD1 matching over 8 bases. CDR3 region: CAWSASGGSLNIQYF. CDR3 DNA: TGTGCCTGGAGTGCCTCAGGGGGCAGCCTCAACATTCAGTACTTC.